This record covers a single T cell receptor (beta chain). Its antigen target is currently unknown. Within one base of it there is no much larger clone, and no base qualities were kept. As encoded in the germline V gene, CDR1 is ENHRY while CDR2 is SYGVKD. V and J are trimmed by 8 bases and 1 base, and the gene matches miss 9 bases of the junction. Counted from cysteine to phenylalanine, this CDR3 has 15 amino acids. Only CDR3 DNA remains: 45 bases, in frame from the first base. This entry is derived from a study of technical replicates of blood from a few donors (dated by TCRdb to 2016 to 2017). Libraries were prepared through the immunoSEQ multiplex PCR assay. Drawn from immuneACCESS, this table holds only the in-frame rearrangements with V and J called that TCRdb kept. Clones are partly lost; checked studies trace under half to an unresolved V gene and leave the rest unexplained. The sample has 65,000 to 85,000 clones on record, approximately 93% of them singletons. The top ten clones comprise 0.35% to 0.45% of the sample.

The sequence derives from a human donor in good health. The chain is encoded by TRBV10-3 joined to TRBJ2-7, with 9 central nucleotides matching TRBD1. Sequencing was carried out using T cells isolated from PBMCs. Here is the DNA: TGTGCCATCGGTGGGTCGGGACAGGGATCCTACGAGCAGTACTTC. Its protein reads: CAIGGSGQGSYEQYF.